A single sample is the source of the 14 T cell receptor beta chains below, sequenced in a study of T cells in Graves' hyperthyroidism and ophthalmopathy (dated by TCRdb to between 2017 and 2020). The method behind the library was multiplex PCR. The run used an Illumina HiSeq 2000. The TCR beta CDR3 regions were amplified from RNA transcripts. For the first round of RT-PCR on the TCR CDR3, the HTBI primer set was used together with the Qiagen OneStep RT-PCR kit. TCRdb's own reprocessing of the public reads used fastp at Q25 and MiXCR and kept productive beta chains. Each entry merges the rows of one CDR3 protein and shows their most common DNA and genes. Counted in this sample were more than 550,000 distinct CDR3 sequences; 18% of them appeared once. The top ten clonotypes cover over 15% of the sample. Sequencing used blood. These TCRs come from a woman aged 50 to 60 with Graves' hyperthyroidism that later progressed to Graves' ophthalmopathy.

This clonotype has a count of ten or more. The gene calls are TRBV18 and TRBJ2-1; D is ambiguous. V lost 0 bases and J 9 bases, leaving 3 bases between the germline ends. CDR3 size: 11 residues. Germline CDR1 and CDR2: KGHSH and LQKENI. CDR3 nucleotides: TGTGCCAGCTCACCACCTCCTGAGCAGTTCTTC. It specifies CASSPPPEQFF.

The chain uses TRBV18 and TRBJ1-5, with D possibly matching TRBD1 (5 bases). V was pared by 6 bases and J by 3 bases, with 15 bases between. Germline V gene lookup returns CDR1 KGHSH and CDR2 LQKENI. The CDR3 runs 15 residues. As DNA, the CDR3 is TGTGCCAGCTCCTCCGACAGTAGGTCCAATCAGCCCCAGCATTTT. Protein product: CASSSDSRSNQPQHF.

This clonotype was seen ten or more times. J is TRBJ2-3 and V is TRBV6-6; D perhaps matches TRBD2 (6 bases). Germline V gene data show CDR1 as MNHNY and CDR2 as SVGAGI (reference sequence). The V and J ends lost 2 bases and 6 bases respectively, with 15 bases between them. The CDR3 consists of 15 residues. CDR3 sequence reads: CASSYNGGRFDTQYF. The CDR3, as DNA: TGTGCCAGCAGTTACAACGGGGGACGGTTCGATACGCAGTATTTT.

The table lists this clonotype with a few counts. The chain has TRBV6-4 and TRBJ1-1, with a tentative D call TRBD1 (6 bases). Germline CDR1 is MRHNA and CDR2 is SNTAGT. V lost 8 bases to trimming and J lost 3 bases, with 13 bases between them. The length of the CDR3 is 13 residues. Here the CDR3 DNA reads TGTGCCAGCGCTACAGGGCCCCACACTGAAGCTTTCTTT. Translated: CASATGPHTEAFF.

This clonotype was observed many times. This chain connects TRBV7-2 to TRBJ2-1; tentative D call: TRBD1 (5 bases). Trimming took 5 bases from V and 5 from J, leaving 22 bases between them. CDR1 and CDR2 from the germline V gene are SGHTA and FQGNSA. There are 17 residues in the CDR3. The CDR3 here is CASSPPDQGEDNNEQFF. In nucleotides, the CDR3 is TGTGCCAGCAGCCCACCCGATCAAGGGGAAGACAACAATGAGCAGTTCTTC.

The J gene is TRBJ2-7, the V gene TRBV4-1, with D perhaps given as TRBD1 or TRBD2 (6 bases each). Germline V lookup: CDR1 MGHRA, CDR2 YSYEKL. Trimming shortened V by 6 bases and J by 6 bases, and 27 bases separated the two germline ends. This CDR3 spans 17 amino acids. For the CDR3, the DNA is TGCGCCAGCAGGAGCCACATGGGGGGCGAAGGGGATGGCGAGCAGTACTTC. Translation gives CASRSHMGGEGDGEQYF.

Worth noting for this clonotype: A much larger clone differs by one base, so this may be a read error. The chain combines TRBV3-1 with TRBJ2-1, with D uncertain. The ends were cut back, 4 bases at V and 0 bases at J, with 13 bases in the middle. Germline V lookup: CDR1 LGHDT, CDR2 YNNKEL (reference sequence). The CDR3 has 16 residues. CDR3 sequence (DNA): TGTGCCAGCAGCCCCTTAGTCGACGGCTCCTACAATGAGCAGTTCTTC. Translated, it gives CASSPLVDGSYNEQFF.

The V call is TRBV6-1, the J call TRBJ2-2; a weak D match, TRBD1 (5 bases). The CDR3 is 16 residues long. Trimming shortened V by 6 bases and J by 2 bases, and 16 bases separated the two germline ends. Looked up from germline, CDR1 is MNHNS and CDR2 is SASEGT. In DNA, the CDR3 is TGTGCCAGCAGACTCCCAGGGCGCGAAAACACCGGGGAGCTGTTTTTT. Protein product: CASRLPGRENTGELFF.

This clonotype was seen ten or more times. The chain joins TRBV30 to TRBJ1-1, with 7 bases aligning to TRBD1. CDR3 length: 13 amino acids. Trimming at V came to 1 base and at J to 5 bases, leaving 4 bases not matched to a gene. Germline V gene lookup returns CDR1 GTSNPN and CDR2 SVGIG (reference sequence). The CDR3 DNA reads TGTGCCTGGAGTGACAGGGGTGGGACTGAAGCTTTCTTT. Translating gives CAWSDRGGTEAFF.

The chain has TRBV10-3 and TRBJ2-2, with 7 bases aligning to TRBD2. CDR3 length: 15 amino acids. J was trimmed by 5 bases and V by 6 bases; bases with no gene match: 9. Germline V gene data show CDR1 as ENHRY and CDR2 as SYGVKD. DNA for the CDR3: TGTGCCATCAGGGGGGGGACGGACCGAACCGGGGAGCTGTTTTTT. Translated: CAIRGGTDRTGELFF.

This clonotype occurred a few times. The DNA of the CDR3 is TGTGCCAGCACCAACCACCCGGGGGAAACTGAAGCTTTCTTT. It codes for CASTNHPGETEAFF. The V call is TRBV12-3 or TRBV12-4, the J call TRBJ1-1; tentative D call: TRBD1 (5 bases). CDR3 length equals 14 residues. Trimming left V 7 bases short and J 5 bases short, with 17 bases between.

This clonotype occurred many times. The chain couples TRBV19 to TRBJ1-2; D gene ambiguous. Germline CDR1 reads LNHDA; CDR2 reads SQIVND (reference sequence). The CDR3 is 12 amino acids. The V end lost 5 bases, the J end lost 7 bases, and 11 bases lay between the germline ends. This chain's CDR3 is CASSDSGIGYTF. DNA for the CDR3: TGTGCCAGTAGTGATTCCGGTATTGGCTACACCTTC.

The chain recombines TRBV3-1 with TRBJ2-2, with 7 bases identical to TRBD1. Germline CDR1 and CDR2: LGHDT and YNNKEL (reference sequence). The CDR3 is made up of 14 amino acids. Germline trimming cut 3 bases from V and 7 bases from J; bases unmatched to any gene: 5. The CDR3 nucleotides are TGTGCCAGCAGCCACAGGGGGACGGGCGGGGAGCTGTTTTTT. Amino acids: CASSHRGTGGELFF.

Only a few counts were recorded for this clonotype. The V gene is TRBV6-2 or TRBV6-3, the J gene TRBJ2-1; D is possibly TRBD2 (6 bases). There are 15 residues in the CDR3. In germline, CDR1 is MNHEY, CDR2 SVGEGT. V was shortened by 5 bases and J by 1 base, with 12 bases between the two germline ends. In nucleotides, the CDR3 is TGTGCCAGCAGTGACCTCGGGGGTTCCTACAATGAGCAGTTCTTC. Translated, it gives CASSDLGGSYNEQFF.